What follows are 22 T cell receptor beta chains derived from one specimen sequenced in a study of T cells in tuberculosis (dated by TCRdb to between 2018 and 2020). Library method: the immunoSEQ multiplex PCR assay. The clones in this table, taken by TCRdb from immuneACCESS, are in-frame only. Not every clone is retained; where verified, under half of the shortfall comes from an unresolved V gene, and the cause of the rest is unknown. This sample has 80,000 to 100,000 clones in its table, and approximately 91% of those were observed once. The leading ten clones occupy approximately 2% of the sample. PBMC were thawed, rested overnight, stained with GMM-loaded CD1B tetramer, a Live/Dead dye and anti-CD3, and then sorted on a FACS Aria II. The CD1B tetramers were loaded with C32 glucose monomycolate that had been purified from Rhodococcus equi. Sequencing was carried out using CD1b-GMM tetramer-negative cells sorted from PBMCs. The cell subset or site label of this sample denotes: T cells not binding CD1B-GMM tetramer, sorted from same donor. The source is an adult woman with latent tuberculosis.

This clone is a singleton in its sample. The rearrangement uses TRBV5-1 and TRBJ1-4; 7 bases are shared with TRBD1. Germline loops: CDR1 SGHRS, CDR2 YFSETQ. V lost 4 bases and J lost 8; bases outside the gene matches: 11. The CDR3 contains 15 residues. The DNA for the CDR3 is TGCGCCAGCAGCCCGACAGGGAAGGGAGGCGAAAAACTGTTTTTT. Amino acids: CASSPTGKGGEKLFF.

The DNA for the CDR3 is TGTGCCTGGGGGACTGGGAAGCAGTATTTT. Protein sequence: CAWGTGKQYF. This chain uses TRBV30 with TRBJ2-3, with D tentatively TRBD2 (6 bases). The CDR3 totals 10 residues. Trimming took off 5 bases at V and 11 bases at J, with 11 bases between the two ends. Per the germline V gene, CDR1 is GTSNPN and CDR2 is SVGIG (reference sequence).

The rearrangement links TRBV5-1 to TRBJ1-4; tentatively, D is TRBD1 (6 bases). Germline V lookup: CDR1 SGHRS, CDR2 YFSETQ. This CDR3 region has 14 residues. V shed 6 bases and J shed 5 bases, with 14 bases lying between them. CDR3 protein: CASMRGRGNEKLFF. In nucleotides, the CDR3 is TGCGCCAGCATGAGGGGAAGGGGGAATGAAAAACTGTTTTTT.

The CDR3 DNA reads as TGTGCCAGCAGTTTAAGCCCGCGGGGGGGCGAGCAGTACGTC. Its translation is CASSLSPRGGEQYV. V usage is TRBV28 and J usage is TRBJ2-7, with TRBD2 identical over 9 bases. Trimming at V came to 2 bases and at J to 6 bases, leaving 5 bases not matched to a gene. There are 14 residues in the CDR3. Per the germline V gene, CDR1 is MDHEN and CDR2 is SYDVKM.

The rearrangement links TRBV5-1 to TRBJ1-3; D gene ambiguous. V gave up 0 bases and J gave up 8 bases, with 9 bases separating them. CDR3 length: 13 amino acids. Looked up from germline, CDR1 is SGHRS and CDR2 is YFSETQ. The CDR3 DNA reads TGCGCCAGCAGCTTGGGTTCCCCGGACACCATATATTTT. It specifies CASSLGSPDTIYF.

The V gene is TRBV7-8, the J gene TRBJ2-5, with TRBD2 matching 8 bases. The CDR3 is 17 residues long. Trimming took 2 bases from V and 5 from J; bases not matched to a gene: 13. Germline V lookup: CDR1 SGHVS, CDR2 FQNEAQ. CDR3 residues: CASSLNIGGARSETQYF. The CDR3 coding sequence is TGTGCCAGCAGCTTAAATATCGGGGGGGCCCGGAGCGAGACCCAGTACTTC.

The CDR3 sequence: CASSVATISQETQYF. The CDR3 nucleotides read TGTGCCAGCAGTGTAGCTACTATTTCTCAAGAGACCCAGTACTTC. The genes are TRBV6-1 and TRBJ2-5; D gene uncertain. The CDR3 spans 15 residues. V lost 4 bases to trimming and J lost 2 bases, with 14 bases between them. The germline gives CDR1 MNHNS, CDR2 SASEGT.

The CDR3 DNA reads TGTGCCAGCAGCTTCTTTGCAAACAGGGGGCACAATGAGCAGTTCTTC. This sequence encodes CASSFFANRGHNEQFF. The rearrangement links TRBV7-9 to TRBJ2-1; TRBD1 agrees at 9 bases. The CDR3 consists of 16 residues. The junction had 8 bases not matched to a gene; V was cut back by 3 bases and J by 5 bases. Germline assignment: CDR1 SEHNR and CDR2 FQNEAQ (reference sequence). The full variable domain, in which reference TRBV7-9 and TRBJ2-1 provide the parts outside the CDR3, is DTGVSQNPRHKITKRGQNVTFRCDPISEHNRLYWYRQTLGQGPEFLTYFQNEAQLEKSRLLSDRFSAERPKGSFSTLEIQRTEQGDSAMYLCASSFFANRGHNEQFFGPGTRLTVL.

The chain carries TRBV4-1 and TRBJ2-1; tentatively, D is TRBD1 (6 bases). This CDR3 contains 15 residues. CDR1 MGHRA and CDR2 YSYEKL come from the germline V gene. Trimming took 1 base from V and 4 from J, leaving 11 bases between them. The CDR3, as DNA: TGCGCCAGCAGCCAAGGGCAGGGGAATTACAATGAGCAGTTCTTC. This translates into CASSQGQGNYNEQFF.

V usage is TRBV28 and J usage is TRBJ1-1, with D perhaps TRBD1 (6 bases). The V end was cut by 6 bases, the J end by 11 bases, with 16 bases between. CDR3 length: 12 residues. The germline V gene encodes CDR1 MDHEN and CDR2 SYDVKM. The CDR3 DNA reads TGTGCCAGCAGCCTGTTGGGGGCGGATGCTTTCTTT. Protein product: CASSLLGADAFF.

The J gene is TRBJ1-4, the V gene TRBV28, with TRBD1 as a possible D gene (5 bases). CDR1 is MDHEN and CDR2 is SYDVKM in the germline V gene. V was shortened by 1 base and J by 4 bases, with 10 bases between the two germline ends. CDR3 length: 15 residues. The CDR3 loop is CASSLSGGGNEKLFF. Written as DNA, the CDR3 is TGTGCCAGCAGTTTATCGGGCGGGGGTAATGAAAAACTGTTTTTT.

This chain uses TRBV7-2 with TRBJ2-3; tentatively, D is TRBD2 (5 bases). The CDR3 has 15 amino acids. Trimming cost V 5 bases and J 2 bases, with 14 bases left between them. CDR1 is SGHTA, CDR2 FQGNSA, per germline. CDR3: CASSGLRGSTDTQYF. CDR3 in DNA: TGTGCCAGCAGCGGACTCCGGGGTTCCACAGATACGCAGTATTTT.

The genes are TRBV6-1 and TRBJ2-2; 9 positions agree with TRBD1. Trimming removed 2 bases from V and 0 bases from J; junction bases left unmatched: 4. The CDR3 consists of 17 residues. Germline assignment: CDR1 MNHNS and CDR2 SASEGT. The CDR3 bases are TGTGCCAGCAGTGAAAGGACAGGGGCGTCGAACACCGGGGAGCTGTTTTTT. It encodes CASSERTGASNTGELFF.

The rearrangement joins TRBV25-1 to TRBJ1-1; tentative D call: TRBD1 (5 bases). Trimming took 10 bases from V and 5 from J, leaving 14 bases between them. Germline CDR1 and CDR2: MGHDK and SYGVNS. The CDR3 is made up of 12 amino acids. The chain's CDR3 is CATTRGSTEAFF. The CDR3 nucleotides read TGTGCCACCACGCGGGGGTCAACTGAAGCTTTCTTT.

The V and J genes are TRBV25-1 and TRBJ1-2; no clear D gene. V lost 3 bases and J 5 bases, leaving 13 bases between the germline ends. Germline CDR1 MGHDK, CDR2 SYGVNS. There are 14 residues in the CDR3. CDR3: CASSDPELFYGYTF. The CDR3, as DNA: TGTGCCAGCAGTGATCCAGAACTATTTTATGGCTACACCTTC.

V is TRBV6-5 and J is TRBJ2-7; perhaps TRBD1 as D (5 bases). The CDR3 sequence is 14 residues long. Trimming left V 0 bases short and J 2 bases short, with 8 bases between. Germline V gene data show CDR1 as MNHEY and CDR2 as SVGAGI. The CDR3 here is CASSYSAGTYEQYF. The DNA for the CDR3 is TGTGCCAGCAGTTACTCGGCAGGGACCTACGAGCAGTACTTC.

V usage is TRBV21-1 and J usage is TRBJ2-3; the DNA was not used to check the table's D call, TRBD1. TRBV21-1 is classified as a pseudogene. This CDR3 has 14 residues. This CDR3 is CASSKDRVTDTQYF. Here the CDR3 DNA reads TGTGCCAGCAGCAAGGACAGGGTCACAGATACGCAGTATTTT.

The chain combines TRBV5-1 with TRBJ1-2, with a possible D match to TRBD1 (6 bases). Trimming took off 3 bases at V and 4 bases at J, with 13 bases between the two ends. The CDR3 is 14 amino acids. The germline V gene has CDR1 SGHRS and CDR2 YFSETQ. CDR3 in DNA: TGCGCCAGCAGCTCACCTACAGGGACCTATGGCTACACCTTC. This encodes CASSSPTGTYGYTF. Supplemented by reference TRBV5-1 and TRBJ1-2, the full variable domain reads KAGVTQTPRYLIKTRGQQVTLSCSPISGHRSVSWYQQTPGQGLQFLFEYFSETQRNKGNFPGRFSGRQFSNSRSEMNVSTLELGDSALYLCASSSPTGTYGYTFGSGTRLTVV.

This clone was seen once. In DNA, the CDR3 is TGTGCCAGCAGCTTAGCCAAGGGGGCGAAGGCTGGGGCCAACGTCCTGACTTTC. Translated: CASSLAKGAKAGANVLTF. This chain connects TRBV7-6 to TRBJ2-6; 7 bases match TRBD1. The CDR3 consists of 18 residues. The germline gives CDR1 SGHVS, CDR2 FNYEAQ. V lost 0 bases and J lost 2; bases outside the gene matches: 7. The whole variable domain, filled in from reference TRBV7-6 and TRBJ2-6, reads GAGVSQSPRYKVTKRGQDVALRCDPISGHVSLYWYRQALGQGPEFLTYFNYEAQQDKSGLPNDRFSAERPEGSISTLTIQRTEQRDSAMYRCASSLAKGAKAGANVLTFGAGSRLTVL.

The V and J genes are TRBV5-1 and TRBJ2-5; D not resolved. The J call could be wrong; TRBJ2-7 is a better fit for the DNA end. In germline, CDR1 is SGHRS, CDR2 YFSETQ. The CDR3 extends over 16 amino acids. The CDR3 protein is CASSFREPESGYEQYF. CDR3 nucleotide sequence: TGCGCCAGCAGCTTCCGAGAACCGGAGTCTGGCTACGAGCAGTACTTC.

The genes are TRBV6-5 and TRBJ2-1; possible D gene TRBD1, 6 bases. Germline V CDR1 and CDR2: MNHEY, SVGAGI. V gave up 5 bases and J gave up 1 base, with 12 bases separating them. The CDR3 spans 15 residues. The CDR3 bases are TGTGCCAGCAGTGCACCGGACAGTTCCTACAATGAGCAGTTCTTC. This gives the protein CASSAPDSSYNEQFF.

This clone was counted once. The V gene is TRBV15, the J gene TRBJ1-5; weak D call: TRBD1 (6 bases). This CDR3 contains 14 residues. Germline-derived CDR1 and CDR2 are LNHNV and YYDKDF (reference sequence). V lost 5 bases, J lost 5 bases, and 13 bases lay in between. As DNA, the CDR3 is TGTGCCACCAGCCCGGGGGGCAGGGATCAGCCCCAGCATTTT. Its protein product is CATSPGGRDQPQHF.